The present T cell receptor beta chain was sequenced within a study of spatial heterogeneity in lung cancer. Study at large: Beta-chain sequences were consistently detected more often than alpha-chain sequences.

Study results and limitations: Tumor mutation count correlated with how many alpha and beta TCRs expanded intratumorally. There was tracking of ubiquitous and regional nonsynonymous mutations by the respective counts of ubiquitous and regional expanded TCRs.

At least ten counts were recorded for this clonotype. The target antigen is unknown. In the library, each TCR cDNA molecule bore its own unique molecular identifier. Each CDR3 protein gets one entry after TCRdb re-called the 5' RACE reads with MiXCR. The table lists thousands of distinct CDR3 sequences, approximately 7% of them singletons. Unmatched junction bases numbered 10, after V lost 5 bases and J lost 2 bases. The CDR3 is 17 residues long. Looked up from germline, CDR1 is SGHVS and CDR2 is FQNEAQ. The sample's time point: sample taken at primary tumor resection. Donors were roughly 70 untreated early-stage non-small cell lung cancer patients.

This chain joins TRBV7-8 and TRBJ2-5, with 11 bases aligning to TRBD2. The receptor was isolated from a male donor with early-stage non-small cell lung cancer. The starting material was lung tumor tissue, obtained at surgery. This CDR3 reads CASSPQTSGTIQETQYF. In nucleotides, the CDR3 is TGTGCCAGCAGCCCTCAGACTAGCGGGACTATTCAAGAGACCCAGTACTTC. The full variable domain, in which reference TRBV7-8 and TRBJ2-5 provide the parts outside the CDR3, is GAGVSQSPRYKVAKRGQDVALRCDPISGHVSLFWYQQALGQGPEFLTYFQNEAQLDKSGLPSDRFFAERPEGSVSTLKIQRTQQEDSAVYLCASSPQTSGTIQETQYFGPGTRLLVL.